These 2 T cell receptor beta chains share one sample of origin, sequenced in a study of cytomegalovirus exposure and HLA in healthy donors. Only in-frame clones appear in the TCRdb table, and some are missing; sequencing was by immunoSEQ multiplex PCR. This sample has 150,000 to 200,000 clones; more than 65% occur once, and the top ten carry 2.5% to 3.5%. Sequencing was carried out using PBMCs. The receptors come from a woman in her late teens or twenties in good health and CMV-seropositive.

V and J are TRBV6-5 and TRBJ2-7; 8 bases line up with TRBD2. The CDR3 has 13 amino acids. V lost 11 bases, J lost 2 bases, and 8 bases stayed unmatched. Germline CDR1 MNHEY, CDR2 SVGAGI. The CDR3 region has the DNA TGTGCCGCGACGCGGGGGGCCACCTACGAGCAGTACTTC. This translates into CAATRGATYEQYF.

The V call is TRBV6-1, the J call TRBJ2-5, with TRBD1 identical over 7 bases. The CDR3 covers 15 residues. Germline V gene data show CDR1 as MNHNS and CDR2 as SASEGT. V lost 6 bases, J lost 4 bases, and 11 bases stayed unmatched. DNA of the CDR3: TGTGCCAGCAGACCCGACAGGGATCTTGGAGAGACCCAGTACTTC. Residues: CASRPDRDLGETQYF.